The T cell receptor (beta chain) described here comes from a study of response to subunit inactivated influenza vaccine listed by TCRdb under 2018. As for the study more broadly: Deep quantitative profiling of the T cell receptor repertoire was used in the study to follow responses to a trivalent subunit inactivated influenza vaccine. The research as a whole found: The authors suggested that each seasonal influenza vaccination may recruit only a limited number of new T cells.

V lost 4 bases and J lost 0 bases, and the count of bases not matched to a germline gene is 4. Sequences ENHRY (CDR1) and SYGVKD (CDR2) are obtained from the germline V gene. Taken from cysteine to phenylalanine, the CDR3 has 16 residues. Only the CDR3 DNA stays, 48 bases, in frame from base 1. With regard to this clonotype: It lacks a known antigen. Within one base of it there is no much larger clone, and no base qualities were kept.

Library creation used RT-PCR. Sequencing was carried out with an Illumina HiSeq 2500. TCRdb handled the public reads itself, with Q25 trimming in fastp and clone calling in MiXCR, and kept productive beta chains. Each entry is one CDR3 protein sequence, shown with its most common DNA and genes. In this sample the table shows some 850,000 distinct CDR3 sequences, around 18% of which occur a single time. Jointly, the top ten make up under 13% of the sample. The chain was built from TRBV10-3 and TRBJ2-3, with TRBD2 identical over 10 junction bases. This clonotype originated in a man aged 50-59 years who received an inactivated influenza vaccine. Donor details come from another sample of the same person, matched by shared clones. The sample here was PBMCs from blood, taken less than 6 days after vaccination. CDR3 protein: CAISAQRGGSTDTQYF. The sequenced DNA is TGTGCCATCAGTGCGCAGCGGGGGGGCAGCACAGATACGCAGTATTTT.